A single T cell receptor (beta chain) is shown here with its context. No antigen is known for it. No much larger clone is present one base from it, and per-base qualities are unavailable. Using the deep immunoSEQ assay, multiplex PCR amplified TCR CDR3 regions from genomic DNA. Extracted genomic DNA from each cell subset was spread evenly across all wells of several immunoSEQ 96-well plates, with each plate serving as a replicate. For sorted subsets, 200 to 250 ng of genomic DNA, equivalent to 25,000 to 30,000 T cell genomes, went into each replicate PCR. Purified libraries were quantified with a Qubit 3.0 fluorometer, sized on a Bioanalyzer 2100, and re-quantified with the KAPA Library Quantification kit. Each immunoSEQ 96-well plate was sequenced on its own single-read 150-cycle Illumina NextSeq 550 flow cell. The paper's data handling went like this. Because the immunoSEQ output included only junctional sequences and no quality scores, the filtering could not be the same as the filtering used for full-length reads. To assign V/J genes and CDR3, sequences were annotated using PyIR, a Python wrapper for IgBLAST v1.9, with IMGT germline references. Reads were filtered out if the reads had weak V/J assignments (E-value above 1e-6), no CDR3, stop codons, out-of-frame junctions, or ambiguous translated residues. V3J clonotypes were defined by identical inferred V gene, J gene, and CDR3 amino acid sequence. The percentage overlap between two repertoires was calculated by dividing the number of shared unique clonotypes by the size of the smaller repertoire. Three approaches were used to assess repertoire richness: RTK rarefaction, the Chao1 estimator, and Recon v2.1 estimates of unobserved clonotypes. For all TCRbeta clonotypes obtained by the gDNA method from a few donors, generation probabilities were computed with OLGA. What TCRdb holds here is the immuneACCESS table cut down to in-frame rearrangements. Part of the clones is not present; checked against another copy, under half of the missing clones reflect an unresolved V gene, and the others are unexplained. From that table come the V and J calls and clone size; the DNA was used to work out D and trimming. In this sample the table shows roughly 2.2 million clones, 85% to 95% of which occur a single time. The ten largest clones add up to about 0.41% of the sample.

The source of the sample is a study of shared clonotypes between healthy human individuals (dated by TCRdb to between 2020 and 2021). Study-wide context: The cohort included three men and a couple of women between 18 and 49 years of age. For each donor, CD4 naive and CD4 memory were each given three plates, CD8 naive was given two plates, and CD8 memory was given one plate. Libraries were prepared and TCR repertoires were sequenced by different laboratories using diverse techniques, in order to increase sequencing depth and limit assay-specific biases. Leukapheresis yielded between about 0.9 and 9.5 billion PBMCs per donor. Blood TCR repertoires of several healthy adults were deeply sequenced to estimate repertoire size and the extent of clonotype sharing between individuals.

What the authors observed across the whole study: Rarefaction of sorted-subset datasets indicated incomplete sequencing despite the large sequencing depth. Clonotypes shared by all four sorted-subset donors showed higher generation probabilities than non-shared clonotypes. Based on pairwise subsampling, the degree of clonotype sharing among donors was expected to be affected by sequencing depth. Because the study included only a small number of donors, the genetic and exposure-history diversity represented was limited. Only blood was sampled, and tissue TCR repertoires likely differ from those in blood. When a handful of donors were compared, the shared fraction of clonotypes was about 5.4% for naive CD4, approximately 3.5% for naive CD8, 2% to 2.5% for memory CD4, and 0.35% to 0.4% for memory CD8. Naive subsets generally had larger estimated clonotype richness than memory subsets did.

Healthy HIV-negative adults with no recently reported acute infections or vaccinations were included as donors. Every donor was a Caucasian adult living in Nashville, Tennessee, USA. CD4+ T cells were enriched by magnetic negative selection; naive cells were then positively selected on CD45RA, and the negative fraction formed the memory subset. After blood collection by leukapheresis, PBMCs were isolated using Ficoll-Histopaque density gradient centrifugation and then cryopreserved in the vapor phase of liquid nitrogen. Analytical flow cytometry was used to check the purity and quantity of each magnetically sorted T cell population. Genomic DNA was isolated from each sorted fraction and quantified by UV absorbance on a Nanodrop 2000c. Trimming leaves V shorter by 7 bases and J shorter by 4 bases, with the junction holding 11 bases beyond the gene matches. The CDR3 runs 15 residues from the cysteine to the phenylalanine. Kept here is only the CDR3 DNA, which spans 45 bases and is read in frame from base 1. Via the germline V gene, CDR1 is MNHEY and CDR2 SVGAGI.

The sequence derives from a man between 18 and 35 years old in good health. Some clones in this sample may be carry-over from other donors' samples. Sequencing was performed on naive CD4+ T cells from PBMCs. The cell subset or site tag for this specimen amounts to: CD45RA+ positively selected. The chain was built from TRBV6-5 and TRBJ2-7, with 9 central nucleotides matching TRBD1. CDR3 loop: CASINSGTGSYEQYF. The DNA sequence is TGTGCCAGCATTAATTCCGGGACAGGGTCGTACGAGCAGTACTTC.